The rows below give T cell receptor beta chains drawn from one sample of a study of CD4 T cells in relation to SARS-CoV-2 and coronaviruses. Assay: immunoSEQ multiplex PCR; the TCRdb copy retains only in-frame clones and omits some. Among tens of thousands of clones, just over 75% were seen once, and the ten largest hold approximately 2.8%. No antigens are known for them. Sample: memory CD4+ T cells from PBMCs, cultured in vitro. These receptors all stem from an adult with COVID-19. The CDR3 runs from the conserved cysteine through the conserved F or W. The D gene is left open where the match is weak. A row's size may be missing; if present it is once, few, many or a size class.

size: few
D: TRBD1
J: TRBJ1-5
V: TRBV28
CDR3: CAIQGIEPNQPQHF
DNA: TGTGCCATACAGGGGATTGAGCCCAATCAGCCCCAGCATTTT

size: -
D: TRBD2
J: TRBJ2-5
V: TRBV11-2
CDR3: CASSSQPTSGRETQYF
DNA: TGTGCCAGCAGCTCTCAGCCGACTAGCGGGAGGGAGACCCAGTACTTC

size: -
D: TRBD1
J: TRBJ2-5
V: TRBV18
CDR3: CASSSTGGRETQYF
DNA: TGTGCCAGCTCATCTACAGGGGGAAGGGAGACCCAGTACTTC

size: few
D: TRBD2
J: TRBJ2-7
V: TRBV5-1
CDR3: CASSTGTSGNYEQYF
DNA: TGCGCCAGCAGCACCGGGACTAGCGGAAACTACGAGCAGTACTTC

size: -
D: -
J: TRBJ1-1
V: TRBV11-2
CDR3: CASSLEKNTEAFF
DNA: TGTGCCAGCAGCTTAGAAAAGAACACTGAAGCTTTCTTT

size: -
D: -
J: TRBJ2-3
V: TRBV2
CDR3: CASSESWEWYTQYF
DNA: TGTGCCAGCAGTGAATCGTGGGAGTGGTATACGCAGTATTTT

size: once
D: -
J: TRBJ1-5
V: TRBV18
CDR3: CASSPPGDSNQPQHF
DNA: TGTGCCAGCTCACCACCGGGTGATAGCAATCAGCCCCAGCATTTT

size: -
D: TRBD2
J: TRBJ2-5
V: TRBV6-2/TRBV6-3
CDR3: CASSYGTSGRRETQYF
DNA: TGTGCCAGCAGTTACGGGACTAGCGGGAGGAGAGAGACCCAGTACTTC

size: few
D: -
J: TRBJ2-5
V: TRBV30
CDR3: CAWSVLETQYF
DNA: TGTGCCTGGAGTGTACTCGAGACCCAGTACTTC

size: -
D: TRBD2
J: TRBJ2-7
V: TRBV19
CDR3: CASSMSGGRVYEQYF
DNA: TGTGCCAGTAGTATGAGTGGCGGGAGGGTCTACGAGCAGTACTTC

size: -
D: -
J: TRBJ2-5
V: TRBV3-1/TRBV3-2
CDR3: CASSQGGLETQYF
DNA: TGTGCCAGCAGCCAAGGAGGTCTGGAGACCCAGTACTTC

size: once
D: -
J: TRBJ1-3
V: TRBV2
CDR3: CASSSLGNTIYF
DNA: TGTGCCAGCAGCTCGTTGGGGAACACCATATATTTT

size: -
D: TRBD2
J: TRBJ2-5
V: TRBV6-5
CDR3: CASYAGVRETQYF
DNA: TGTGCCAGCTATGCGGGGGTTCGAGAGACCCAGTACTTC

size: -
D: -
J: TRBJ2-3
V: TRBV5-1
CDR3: CASSPSGSTDTQYF
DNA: TGCGCCAGCAGCCCAAGCGGGAGCACAGATACGCAGTATTTT

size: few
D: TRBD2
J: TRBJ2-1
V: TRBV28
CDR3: CASSGGSTNEQFF
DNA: TGTGCCAGCAGCGGCGGGAGCACCAATGAGCAGTTCTTC

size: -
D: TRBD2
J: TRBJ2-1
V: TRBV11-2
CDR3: CASSLGLAGGRQFF
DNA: TGTGCCAGCAGCTTAGGACTAGCGGGAGGTCGGCAGTTCTTC

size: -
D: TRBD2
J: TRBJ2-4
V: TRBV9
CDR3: CASSPGTSGHFDIQYF
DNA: TGTGCCAGCAGCCCAGGGACTAGCGGGCATTTTGACATTCAGTACTTC

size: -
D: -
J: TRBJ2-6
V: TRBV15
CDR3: CATSSSRSGANVLTF
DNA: TGTGCCACCAGCAGTTCGCGCTCTGGGGCCAACGTCCTGACTTTC

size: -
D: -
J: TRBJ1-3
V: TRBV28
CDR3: CASQTGGAGNTIYF
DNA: TGTGCCAGCCAAACGGGGGGGGCTGGGAACACCATATATTTT

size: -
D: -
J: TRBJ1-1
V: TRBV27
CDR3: CASSFGWAGENTEAFF
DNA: TGTGCCAGCAGTTTCGGATGGGCAGGGGAGAACACTGAAGCTTTCTTT

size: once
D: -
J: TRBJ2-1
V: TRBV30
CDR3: CAWNAGARYNEQFF
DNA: TGTGCCTGGAATGCGGGGGCGCGGTACAATGAGCAGTTCTTC

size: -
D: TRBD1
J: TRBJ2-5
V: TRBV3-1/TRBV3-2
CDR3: CASSPPPYRGSTETQYF
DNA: TGTGCCAGCAGCCCGCCTCCTTACAGGGGGTCTACGGAGACCCAGTACTTC

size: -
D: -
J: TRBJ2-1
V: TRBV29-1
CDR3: CSVEGERGSYNEQFF
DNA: TGCAGCGTTGAAGGGGAGAGGGGCTCCTACAATGAGCAGTTCTTC

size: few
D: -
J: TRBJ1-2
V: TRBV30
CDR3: CAWTTGNIPSYGYTF
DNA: TGTGCCTGGACAACCGGGAACATACCTTCGTATGGCTACACCTTC